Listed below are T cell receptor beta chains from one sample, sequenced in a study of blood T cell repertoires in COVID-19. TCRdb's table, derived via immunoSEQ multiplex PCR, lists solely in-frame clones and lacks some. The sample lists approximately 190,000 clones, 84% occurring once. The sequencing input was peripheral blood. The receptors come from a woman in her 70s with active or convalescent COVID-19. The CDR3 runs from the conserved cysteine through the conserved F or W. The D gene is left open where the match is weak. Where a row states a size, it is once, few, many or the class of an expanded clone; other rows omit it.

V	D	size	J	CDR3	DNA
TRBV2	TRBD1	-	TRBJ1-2	CASSAQGAGFDGYTF	TGTGCCAGCAGTGCACAGGGGGCGGGTTTTGATGGCTACACCTTC
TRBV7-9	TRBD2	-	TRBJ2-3	CASKLAGIDTDTQYF	TGTGCCAGCAAACTAGCGGGAATAGATACAGATACGCAGTATTTT
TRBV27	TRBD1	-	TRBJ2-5	CASSLRDRPQSGETQYF	TGTGCCAGCAGTTTGAGGGACAGGCCCCAGTCAGGAGAGACCCAGTACTTC
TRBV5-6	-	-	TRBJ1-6	CASSLGTGSNNSPLHF	TGTGCCAGCAGCTTGGGGACGGGAAGTAATAATTCACCCCTCCACTTT
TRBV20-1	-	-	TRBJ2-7	CSASWTKRAYEQYF	TGCAGTGCTAGTTGGACTAAGAGGGCATACGAGCAGTACTTC
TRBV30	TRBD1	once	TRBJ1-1	CAWRSLDRGGMGTEAFF	TGTGCCTGGAGATCGCTAGACAGGGGGGGAATGGGCACTGAAGCTTTCTTT
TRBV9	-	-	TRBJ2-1	CASSGQLAPPYNEQFF	TGTGCCAGCAGCGGACAGTTAGCCCCCCCCTACAATGAGCAGTTCTTC
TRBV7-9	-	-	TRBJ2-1	CATLLFNEQFF	TGTGCCACCCTTCTCTTCAATGAGCAGTTCTTC
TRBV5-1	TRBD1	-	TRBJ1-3	CASSLEGGFRGGNTIYF	TGCGCCAGCAGCCTGGAAGGGGGCTTCCGAGGGGGAAACACCATATATTTT
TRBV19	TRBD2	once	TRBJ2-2	CASTLGLAGAGELFF	TGTGCCAGTACCTTAGGACTAGCGGGAGCCGGGGAGCTGTTTTTT
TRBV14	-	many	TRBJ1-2	CASSQDFTDDYGYTF	TGTGCCAGCAGCCAAGATTTTACAGACGACTATGGCTACACCTTC
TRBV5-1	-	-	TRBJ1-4	CASSLSTPSPNEKLFF	TGCGCCAGCAGCTTGTCTACGCCATCGCCTAATGAAAAACTGTTTTTT
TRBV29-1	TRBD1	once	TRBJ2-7	CSIGQGNYEQYF	TGCAGCATTGGACAGGGCAACTACGAGCAGTACTTC
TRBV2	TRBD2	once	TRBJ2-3	CASSEAPGLVTQYF	TGTGCCAGCAGTGAAGCCCCGGGACTAGTCACGCAGTATTTT
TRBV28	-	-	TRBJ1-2	CASSFPTGNNYGYTF	TGTGCCAGCAGTTTTCCGACAGGAAATAACTATGGCTACACCTTC
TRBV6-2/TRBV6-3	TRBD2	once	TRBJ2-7	CASSSTQAGNRYEQYF	TGTGCCAGCAGTTCCACCCAAGCGGGAAATCGGTACGAGCAGTACTTC
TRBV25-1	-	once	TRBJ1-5	CASSEWSERNQPQHF	TGTGCCAGCAGTGAGTGGTCAGAACGCAATCAGCCCCAGCATTTT
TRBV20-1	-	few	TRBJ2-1	CSASDNEQFF	TGCAGTGCTTCGGACAATGAGCAGTTCTTC
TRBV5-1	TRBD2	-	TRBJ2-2	CASSPRAGDTGELFF	TGCGCCAGCAGCCCACGGGCGGGAGATACCGGGGAGCTGTTTTTT
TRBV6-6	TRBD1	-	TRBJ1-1	CASSSGTGGGTEAFF	TGTGCCAGCAGCTCCGGGACAGGGGGCGGCACTGAAGCTTTCTTT
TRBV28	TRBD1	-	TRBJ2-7	CASSPWDRGGNEQYF	TGTGCCAGCAGCCCCTGGGACAGGGGAGGGAACGAGCAGTACTTC
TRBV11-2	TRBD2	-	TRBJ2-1	CASSLYGGSSHNEQFF	TGTGCCAGCAGCTTATATGGCGGGAGTTCCCACAATGAGCAGTTCTTC
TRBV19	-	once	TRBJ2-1	CASTNLGGARSEQFF	TGTGCCAGTACGAACCTGGGTGGGGCCAGGAGTGAGCAGTTCTTC
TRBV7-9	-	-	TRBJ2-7	CASSLGRSSYEQYF	TGTGCCAGCAGCTTAGGGAGGTCTTCCTACGAGCAGTACTTC
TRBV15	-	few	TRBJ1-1	CATSRGGGSYTEAFF	TGTGCCACCAGCAGAGGGGGAGGGAGTTACACTGAAGCTTTCTTT
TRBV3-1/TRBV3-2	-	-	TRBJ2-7	CASSQDKQGNWYEQYF	TGTGCCAGCAGCCAAGATAAACAGGGTAATTGGTACGAGCAGTACTTC
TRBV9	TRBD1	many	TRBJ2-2	CASSLGQGWTGELFF	TGTGCCAGCAGCCTAGGACAGGGGTGGACCGGGGAGCTGTTTTTT
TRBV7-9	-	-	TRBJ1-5	CASSFGGANQPQHF	TGTGCCAGCAGCTTCGGGGGTGCCAATCAGCCCCAGCATTTT
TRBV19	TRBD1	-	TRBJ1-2	CASSTPGQGNGYTF	TGTGCCAGTAGTACTCCGGGACAGGGAAACGGCTACACCTTC
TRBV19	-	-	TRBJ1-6	CASDTPNIIYNSPLHF	TGTGCCAGTGACACTCCTAACATAATTTATAATTCACCCCTCCACTTT
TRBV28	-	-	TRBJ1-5	CASSAPARGQPQHF	TGTGCCAGCAGTGCACCGGCGCGGGGTCAGCCCCAGCATTTT
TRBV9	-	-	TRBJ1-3	CAREEAESGNTIYF	TGTGCCAGGGAAGAAGCGGAATCTGGAAACACCATATATTTT
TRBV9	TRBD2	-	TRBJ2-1	CARSLGGGLADPTEFF	TGTGCCCGCAGCTTGGGGGGGGGACTAGCGGACCCGACGGAGTTCTTC
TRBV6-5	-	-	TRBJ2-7	CASSYSGRGYEQYF	TGTGCCAGCAGTTACTCTGGCAGGGGCTACGAGCAGTACTTC
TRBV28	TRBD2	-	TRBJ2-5	CASSLSGGKETQYF	TGTGCCAGCAGTCTTAGCGGGGGGAAAGAGACCCAGTACTTC
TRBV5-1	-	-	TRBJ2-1	CASSYFKGGGFSNEQFF	TGCGCCAGCAGCTATTTCAAGGGTGGAGGTTTCTCCAATGAGCAGTTCTTC
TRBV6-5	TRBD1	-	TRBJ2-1	CASSYSQGAGENEQFF	TGTGCCAGCAGTTACTCACAGGGGGCAGGTGAGAATGAGCAGTTCTTC
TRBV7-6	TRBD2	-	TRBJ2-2	CASSLGLAGQSGELFF	TGTGCCAGCAGCTTAGGACTAGCGGGTCAGTCCGGGGAGCTGTTTTTT
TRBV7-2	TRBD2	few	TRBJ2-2	CASSWLAGGTGELFF	TGTGCCAGCAGCTGGCTAGCGGGAGGGACCGGGGAGCTGTTTTTT
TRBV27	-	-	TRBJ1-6	CASSPGRNNSPLHF	TGTGCCAGCAGTCCAGGTAGAAATAATTCACCCCTCCACTTT
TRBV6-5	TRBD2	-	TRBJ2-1	CATSRGDSYNEQFF	TGTGCCACCTCACGGGGGGACTCCTACAATGAGCAGTTCTTC
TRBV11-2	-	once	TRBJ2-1	CASSLQYNEQFF	TGTGCCAGCAGCCTCCAGTACAATGAGCAGTTCTTC
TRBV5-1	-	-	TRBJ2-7	CASSPAYEQYF	TGCGCCAGCAGCCCGGCCTACGAGCAGTACTTC
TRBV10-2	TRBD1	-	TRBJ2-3	CASKMTDRATDTQYF	TGCGCCAGCAAGATGACGGACAGGGCGACGGATACGCAGTATTTT
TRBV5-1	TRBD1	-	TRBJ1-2	CASTETDLWDRGGYTF	TGCGCCAGCACCGAGACAGACCTATGGGACAGGGGAGGCTACACCTTC